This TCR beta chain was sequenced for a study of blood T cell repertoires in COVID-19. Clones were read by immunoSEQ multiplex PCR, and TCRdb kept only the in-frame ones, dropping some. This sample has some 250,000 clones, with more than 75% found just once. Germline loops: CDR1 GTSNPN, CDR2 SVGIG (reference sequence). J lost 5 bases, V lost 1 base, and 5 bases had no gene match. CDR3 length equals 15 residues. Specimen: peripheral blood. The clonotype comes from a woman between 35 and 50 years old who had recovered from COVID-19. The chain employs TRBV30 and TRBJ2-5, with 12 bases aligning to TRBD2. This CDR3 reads CAWSGGLAGRETQYF. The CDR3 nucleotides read TGTGCCTGGAGTGGGGGACTAGCGGGTCGGGAGACCCAGTACTTC.